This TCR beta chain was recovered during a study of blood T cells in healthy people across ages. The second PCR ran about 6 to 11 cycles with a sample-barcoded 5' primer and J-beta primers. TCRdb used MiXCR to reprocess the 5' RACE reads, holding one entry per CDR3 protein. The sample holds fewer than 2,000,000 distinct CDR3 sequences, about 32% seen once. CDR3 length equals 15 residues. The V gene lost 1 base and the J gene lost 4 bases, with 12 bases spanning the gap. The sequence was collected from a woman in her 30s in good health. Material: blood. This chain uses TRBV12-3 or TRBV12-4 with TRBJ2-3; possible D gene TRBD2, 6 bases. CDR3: CASSLVRGAADTQYF. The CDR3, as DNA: TGTGCCAGCAGTTTAGTCCGCGGGGCCGCAGATACGCAGTATTTT.